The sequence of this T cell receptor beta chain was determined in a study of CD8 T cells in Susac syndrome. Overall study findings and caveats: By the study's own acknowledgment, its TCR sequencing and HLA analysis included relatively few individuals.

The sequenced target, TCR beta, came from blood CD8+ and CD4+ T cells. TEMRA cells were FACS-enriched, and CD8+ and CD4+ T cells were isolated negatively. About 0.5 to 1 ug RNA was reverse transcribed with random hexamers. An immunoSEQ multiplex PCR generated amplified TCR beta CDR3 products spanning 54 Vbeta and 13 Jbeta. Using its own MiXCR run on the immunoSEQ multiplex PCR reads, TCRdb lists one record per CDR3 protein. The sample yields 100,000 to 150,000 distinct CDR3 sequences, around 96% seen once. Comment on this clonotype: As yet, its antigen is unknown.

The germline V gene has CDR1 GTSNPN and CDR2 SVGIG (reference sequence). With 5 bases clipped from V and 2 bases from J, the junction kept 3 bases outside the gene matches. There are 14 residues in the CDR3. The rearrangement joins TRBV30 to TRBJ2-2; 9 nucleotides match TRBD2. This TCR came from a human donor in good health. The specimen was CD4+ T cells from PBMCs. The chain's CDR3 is CAWRLAGNTGELFF. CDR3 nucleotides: TGTGCCTGGCGGCTAGCGGGAAACACCGGGGAGCTGTTTTTT. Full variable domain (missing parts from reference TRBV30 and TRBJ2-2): SQTIHQWPATLVQPVGSPLSLECTVEGTSNPNLYWYRQAAGRGLQLLFYSVGIGQISSEVPQNLSASRPQDRQFILSSKKLLLSDSGFYLCAWRLAGNTGELFFGEGSRLTVL.